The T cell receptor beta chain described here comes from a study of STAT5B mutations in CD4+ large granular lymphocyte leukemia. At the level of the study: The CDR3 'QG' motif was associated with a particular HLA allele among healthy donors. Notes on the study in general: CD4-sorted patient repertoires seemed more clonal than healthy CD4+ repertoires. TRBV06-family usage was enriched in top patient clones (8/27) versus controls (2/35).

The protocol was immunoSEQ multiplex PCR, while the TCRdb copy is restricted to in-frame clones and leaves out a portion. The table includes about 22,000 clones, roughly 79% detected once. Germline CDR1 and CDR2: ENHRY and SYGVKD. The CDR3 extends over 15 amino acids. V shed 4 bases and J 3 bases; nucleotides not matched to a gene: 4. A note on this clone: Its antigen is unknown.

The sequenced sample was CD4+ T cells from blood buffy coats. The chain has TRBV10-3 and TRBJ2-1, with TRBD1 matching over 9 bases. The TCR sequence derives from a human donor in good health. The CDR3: CAISGYRGLYNEQFF. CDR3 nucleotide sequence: TGTGCCATCAGTGGTTACAGGGGGCTCTACAATGAGCAGTTCTTC.